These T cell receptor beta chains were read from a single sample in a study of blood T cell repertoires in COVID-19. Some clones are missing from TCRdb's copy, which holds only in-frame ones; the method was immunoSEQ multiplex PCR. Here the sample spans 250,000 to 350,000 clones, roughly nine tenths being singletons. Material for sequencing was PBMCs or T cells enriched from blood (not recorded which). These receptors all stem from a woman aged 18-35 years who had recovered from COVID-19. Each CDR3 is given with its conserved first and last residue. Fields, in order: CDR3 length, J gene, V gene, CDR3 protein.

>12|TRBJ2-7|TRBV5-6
CARVGLSYEQYF
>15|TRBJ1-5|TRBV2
CASSQIPQSNQPQHF
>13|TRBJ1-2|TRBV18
CASSDRGDYGYTF
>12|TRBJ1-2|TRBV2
CASSGQNYGYTF
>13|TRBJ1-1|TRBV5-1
CASSLTMSTEAFF
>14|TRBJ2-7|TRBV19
CASSIGTGNYEQYF
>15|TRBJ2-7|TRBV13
CASSPPAGLKYEQYF
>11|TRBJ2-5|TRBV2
CASSGQGPQYF
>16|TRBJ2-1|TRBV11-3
CASSLGQGQGFNEQFF
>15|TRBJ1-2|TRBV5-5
CASSPGQGEGYGYTF
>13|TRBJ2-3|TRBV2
CASSVQTRNTQYF
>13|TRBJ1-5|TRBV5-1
CASSLAQGDFQHF
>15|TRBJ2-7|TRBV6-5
CASSYQGGSDYEQYF
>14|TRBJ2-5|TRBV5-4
CASTSSGTQETQYF
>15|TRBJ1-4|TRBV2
CASSRDRGRDEKLFF
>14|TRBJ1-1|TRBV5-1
CASSEGQGGSEAFF
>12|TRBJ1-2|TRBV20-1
CSASWGGYGYTF
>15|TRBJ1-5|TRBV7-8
CASSTGTVNNQPQHF
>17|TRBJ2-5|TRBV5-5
CATAGPLGLAGRETQYF
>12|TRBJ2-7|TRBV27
CASSLSFYEQYF
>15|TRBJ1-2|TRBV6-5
CASSPGTGFGYGYTF
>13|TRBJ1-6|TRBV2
CASRQGVNSPLHF
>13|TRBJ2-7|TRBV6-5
CATTGTGIYEQYF
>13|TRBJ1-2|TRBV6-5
CASSRQGVDGYTF
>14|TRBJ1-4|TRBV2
CASSEGRGGEKLFF
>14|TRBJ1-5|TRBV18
CASSPGGSNQPQHF
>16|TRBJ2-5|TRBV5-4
CASSVTGQGWAETQYF
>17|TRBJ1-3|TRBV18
CASSLIRSDRVGNTIYF
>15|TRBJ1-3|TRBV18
CASSPDRGRTDTIYF
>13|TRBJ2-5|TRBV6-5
CAISDRGAQTQYF
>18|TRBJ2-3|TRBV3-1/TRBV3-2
CASSQEGTPMDPTDTQYF
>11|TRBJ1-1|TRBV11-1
CASSLITEAFF
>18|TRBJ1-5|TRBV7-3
CASSLTVSRTGQGQPQHF
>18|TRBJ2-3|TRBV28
CASSFIFTSGQYTDTQYF
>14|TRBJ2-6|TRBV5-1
CASRIGSGANVLTF
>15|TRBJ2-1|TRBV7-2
CASSSPGGAGNEQFF
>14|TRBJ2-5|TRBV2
CASSVLAGQETQYF
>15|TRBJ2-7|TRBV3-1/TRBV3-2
CASSQELGQHYEQYF
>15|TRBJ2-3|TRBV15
CATSAWGQGGNTQYF
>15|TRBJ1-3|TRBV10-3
CAIRGQGDSGNTIYF
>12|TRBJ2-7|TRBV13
CASSLTNGEQYF
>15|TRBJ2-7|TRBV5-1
CASSPATSGPYEQYF
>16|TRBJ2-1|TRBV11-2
CASSARDTSSYNEQFF
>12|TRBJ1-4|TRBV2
CASSDRNEKLFF
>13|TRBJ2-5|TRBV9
CASSVGEMETQYF
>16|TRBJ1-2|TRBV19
CASSIVLRQGAYGYTF
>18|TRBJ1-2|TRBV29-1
CSVDGDVPSLSDNYGYTF
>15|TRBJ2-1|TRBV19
CASSIRRGAGNEQFF
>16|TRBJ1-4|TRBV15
CATSRDGRVDSEKLFF
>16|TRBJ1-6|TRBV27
CASSLKGSLYNSPLHF
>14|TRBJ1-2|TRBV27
CASRGPRFNYGYTF
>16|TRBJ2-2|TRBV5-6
CASSLPKDRDTGELFF
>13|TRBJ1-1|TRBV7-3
CASSLTGNTEAFF
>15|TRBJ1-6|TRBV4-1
CASSQGASRNSPLHF